The present entry profiles one T cell receptor beta chain with its context. There are a few counts of this clone. Its antigen is currently not known. Base qualities are missing; no much larger clone stands one base away. The germline V gene (reference sequence) gives CDR1 as PRHDT and CDR2 as FYEKMQ. The CDR3 runs 11 residues from the cysteine to the phenylalanine. Just CDR3 DNA is preserved here, 33 bases in frame from base 1. V was cut back by 3 bases and J by 8 bases, leaving a gap of 5 bases between them. The data were obtained in a study of CD8+ T cells in alopecia areata (dated by TCRdb to the late 2010s). With regard to the full study: Treated patients were enrolled in an open-label pilot trial of oral tofacitinib at 5 to 10 mg twice daily for moderate-to-severe alopecia areata. The RNA source kit depended on sample type: the PAXgene miRNA kit for fixed scalp, the miRNeasy kit for PBMCs, and the RNeasy kit for mouse skin. Tofacitinib was administered for 6 to 18 months, and 6 months of follow-up off drug were then conducted to assess delayed response and recurrence. Biopsies were taken from tofacitinib-treated patients at baseline and again at 4 and 24 weeks into treatment, and several of those patients also had a later scalp biopsy. In both human patients and the C3H/HeJ mouse model, the study applied high-throughput TCRbeta sequencing to look at T cell clonal expansion in alopecia areata. immunoSEQ multiplex PCR using 35 Vbeta forward primers and 13 Jbeta reverse primers was used to amplify TCRbeta CDR3 regions. Scalp clonality was compared among normal scalp (n=4), patchy alopecia areata scalp (n=8), and alopecia totalis/universalis scalp (n=8). Human TCRbeta sequencing covered scalp tissue and sorted CD4+ and CD8+ peripheral blood T cells from patchy and totalis/universalis alopecia areata patients and healthy controls.

Libraries came from the immunoSEQ multiplex PCR assay. RNA was extracted from all samples and reverse transcribed into cDNA as template for TCR sequencing. First-strand cDNA was synthesized with SuperScript III using a 2:1 mix of oligo-dT and random hexamers. A synthetic immune receptor repertoire was used to assess amplification bias, and residual bias was removed computationally. Per the authors' processing: After raw reads were preprocessed to remove errors, the CDR3 was defined following IMGT conventions as running from the conserved cysteine to phenylalanine. Clonality was computed as 1 minus the Shannon entropy, with the entropy normalized by log2 of the number of productive unique TCRs. Scalp TCRbeta sequences were cross-referenced with sorted blood CD4 and CD8 repertoires so that the CD4 or CD8 identity of scalp clones could be inferred. TCRdb provides this immuneACCESS table in a form limited to in-frame rearrangements. Some clones are lacking; in checked studies, under half of them reflect an unresolved V gene, and why the rest are absent is not known. V, J and clone size reflect that table, while D and trimming were determined from the DNA. This sample holds about 130,000 clones; approximately 49% were observed only once. The ten largest clones take up under 20% of the sample.

Study-wide findings and limitations: Compared with normal scalp, lesional scalp, particularly in alopecia totalis/universalis, had higher clonality and more expanded CD8+ clones, which suggests antigenic drive. Compared with mice, TCR sequences shared between patients were less clear, possibly partly because of HLA diversity across the patient population. Unlike mouse skin, which is dominated by gammadelta T cells, normal human skin has resident alphabeta T cells that are also sequenced, and this complicates analysis of the scalp TCR repertoire.

The sample's time point label, decoded: baseline before oral tofacitinib. From alopecia areata patients, peripheral blood was collected along with lesional scalp punch biopsies. PBMCs were isolated by density centrifugation and stained for CD3, CD4 and CD8, after which CD4+ and CD8+ T cells were sorted on a FACSAria. The sample consisted of CD8+ T cells sorted from blood, taken at week 0. The chain is made from TRBV13 and TRBJ2-1; no D gene can be assigned with confidence. The TCR sequence derives from a human donor with alopecia areata. Read as DNA, the sequence is TGTGCCAGCAGCTTTGGTGATGAGCAGTTCTTC. This codes for CASSFGDEQFF.